The 19 T cell receptor beta chains below all came from one sample that was sequenced in a study of cytomegalovirus exposure and HLA in healthy donors. The PCR contained 60 Vbeta and 13 Jbeta primers. Only in-frame clones appear in the TCRdb table, and some are missing; sequencing was by immunoSEQ multiplex PCR. The data show more than 110,000 clones, with approximately 73% seen just once and about 1.2% held by the top ten. What was sequenced was PBMCs. Receptors were obtained from a woman between 40 and 55 years old in good health and CMV-seronegative.

The V gene is TRBV5-1, the J gene TRBJ2-3, with 8 bases identical to TRBD2. Germline trimming cut 0 bases from V and 2 bases from J; bases unmatched to any gene: 5. CDR3 length: 16 residues. Germline CDR1 reads SGHRS; CDR2 reads YFSETQ. The CDR3 DNA reads TGCGCCAGCAGCTTGGAGCGCGGGGGGAACACAGATACGCAGTATTTT. Protein sequence: CASSLERGGNTDTQYF.

The chain couples TRBV4-1 to TRBJ2-7, with 7 bases fitting TRBD1. Germline values: CDR1 MGHRA, CDR2 YSYEKL. V was clipped by 1 base and J by 3 bases; unmatched bases: 3. CDR3 size: 14 residues. The CDR3 coding sequence is TGCGCCAGCAGCCAAGTGACAGGGCGCTACGAGCAGTACGTC. Translated, it gives CASSQVTGRYEQYV.

The V and J genes are TRBV5-4 and TRBJ2-1; TRBD2 matches 7 bases. V shed 2 bases and J 6 bases; nucleotides not matched to a gene: 8. Looked up from germline, CDR1 is SGHNT and CDR2 is YYREEE (reference sequence). The length of the CDR3 is 15 residues. Here the CDR3 DNA reads TGTGCCAGCAGCTTTGATCCGTCTAGCGGCAATGAGCAGTTCTTC. It translates to CASSFDPSSGNEQFF.

The chain employs TRBV9 and TRBJ1-2; 7 bases are shared with TRBD1. This CDR3 region has 15 residues. Per the germline V gene, CDR1 is SGDLS and CDR2 is YYNGEE. V trimming: 0 bases; J trimming: 1 base; junction bases outside the gene matches: 3. CDR3 amino acids: CASSVVDRVNYGYTF. CDR3 DNA: TGTGCCAGCAGCGTAGTTGACAGGGTTAACTATGGCTACACCTTC.

This clone is a singleton in its sample. CDR3: CASSFGLDRPYNEQFF. The CDR3 nucleotides read TGCGCCAGCAGCTTTGGCCTCGACAGACCCTACAATGAGCAGTTCTTC. This chain joins TRBV5-1 and TRBJ2-1, with a tentative D call TRBD1 (5 bases). V shed 2 bases and J shed 2 bases, with 14 bases lying between them. This CDR3 has 16 amino acids. CDR1 SGHRS and CDR2 YFSETQ come from the germline V gene.

The chain links TRBV5-6 to TRBJ1-4, with D possibly matching TRBD1 (6 bases). Trimming left V 4 bases short and J 4 bases short, with 14 bases between. The CDR3 consists of 15 residues. The germline V gene encodes CDR1 SGHDT and CDR2 YYEEEE. CDR3 in amino acids: CASSTSGAVNEKLFF. CDR3 DNA: TGTGCCAGCAGCACGTCAGGGGCGGTTAATGAAAAACTGTTTTTT.

The table lists this clone with a count of one. The V call is TRBV19, the J call TRBJ1-2, with D perhaps matching TRBD1 (6 bases). Germline V gene data show CDR1 as LNHDA and CDR2 as SQIVND (reference sequence). V was cut by 4 bases and J by 3 bases, with 12 bases left in between. This CDR3 region has 14 residues. CDR3 protein: CASSTQGIDYGYTF. CDR3 nucleotides: TGTGCCAGTAGTACACAGGGAATTGACTATGGCTACACCTTC.

V and J are TRBV29-1 and TRBJ2-5; tentatively, D is TRBD1 (5 bases). The CDR3 runs 12 residues. The germline V and J ends were trimmed by 4 bases and 2 bases, with 8 bases remaining between them. The germline gives CDR1 SQVTM, CDR2 ANQGSEA. CDR3 coding DNA: TGCAGCGTTGCCCCAGGGCAAGAGACCCAGTACTTC. This encodes CSVAPGQETQYF.

The rearrangement joins TRBV29-1 to TRBJ1-1; tentatively, D is TRBD1 (5 bases). Trimming shortened V by 4 bases and J by 4 bases, and 13 bases separated the two germline ends. CDR1 is SQVTM, CDR2 ANQGSEA, per germline. This CDR3 is 13 amino acids long. CDR3 in DNA: TGCAGCGTTGGGCACAGGTTGGCCACTGAAGCTTTCTTT. The encoded protein is CSVGHRLATEAFF.

V and J are TRBV5-4 and TRBJ1-6; 7 positions agree with TRBD1. Germline CDR1 is SGHNT and CDR2 is YYREEE (reference sequence). CDR3 length equals 16 residues. The V segment lost 4 bases and the J segment 6 bases; nucleotides outside the gene matches: 10. This CDR3 reads CASSRGTELINSPLHF. CDR3 DNA: TGTGCCAGCAGCAGAGGGACAGAGCTAATTAATTCACCCCTCCACTTT.

The rearrangement uses TRBV10-3 and TRBJ1-6; D gene uncertain. Looked up from germline, CDR1 is ENHRY and CDR2 is SYGVKD. Trimming stripped 7 bases from V and 7 bases from J, with 8 bases between. This CDR3 has 12 amino acids. DNA of the CDR3: TGTGCCATCAAGTCAGGAAATTCACCCCTCCACTTT. Translated, it gives CAIKSGNSPLHF.

Points on this clone: This specimen includes other DNA sequences encoding the same CDR3. This sequence joins TRBV6-5 and TRBJ1-1; D is unclear. V lost 4 bases and J 2 bases, leaving 5 bases between the germline ends. CDR1 MNHEY and CDR2 SVGAGI come from the germline V gene. The CDR3 totals 12 residues. In nucleotides, the CDR3 is TGTGCCAGCAGTTCTGTAAACACTGAAGCTTTCTTT. This translates into CASSSVNTEAFF.

The J gene is TRBJ2-5, the V gene TRBV28; D call uncertain. The germline V and J ends were trimmed by 4 bases and 2 bases, with 5 bases remaining between them. Germline CDR1 reads MDHEN; CDR2 reads SYDVKM. The CDR3 has 12 residues. In DNA, the CDR3 is TGTGCCAGCAGTTCGGTTCAAGAGACCCAGTACTTC. Protein product: CASSSVQETQYF.

This sequence joins TRBV28 and TRBJ2-2, with D possibly being TRBD1 (5 bases). The CDR3 length is 15 residues. Germline CDR1 is MDHEN and CDR2 is SYDVKM. V was trimmed by 9 bases and J by 3 bases, leaving 17 bases between them. The CDR3 here is CASTPGILDTGELFF. In DNA, the CDR3 is TGTGCCAGTACCCCAGGGATTTTAGACACCGGGGAGCTGTTTTTT.

The rearrangement joins TRBV6-5 to TRBJ1-1, with D perhaps matching TRBD1 (5 bases). Trimming removed 2 bases from V and 0 bases from J, with 13 bases in between. In germline, CDR1 is MNHEY, CDR2 SVGAGI. CDR3 size: 16 residues. As DNA, the CDR3 is TGTGCCAGCAGTTACAAATTCGAGGACATGAACACTGAAGCTTTCTTT. Amino acids: CASSYKFEDMNTEAFF.

The J gene is TRBJ1-5, the V gene TRBV21-1; TRBD1 is taken as the D call from the table, unchecked against the DNA. TRBV21-1 is described as a pseudogene. There are 17 residues in the CDR3. The CDR3 protein is CASSKGGQDRGSQPQHF. The CDR3 nucleotides read TGTGCCAGCAGCAAAGGGGGACAGGACAGGGGAAGTCAGCCCCAGCATTTT.

This chain connects TRBV5-1 to TRBJ1-3, with D unclear. There are 16 residues in the CDR3. Germline CDR1 SGHRS, CDR2 YFSETQ. V dropped 0 bases and J dropped 3 bases, with 13 bases sitting between them. The CDR3 is CASSLAGGLDGNTIYF. The DNA for the CDR3 is TGCGCCAGCAGCTTGGCCGGAGGGCTGGATGGAAACACCATATATTTT. Full variable domain (missing parts from reference TRBV5-1 and TRBJ1-3): KAGVTQTPRYLIKTRGQQVTLSCSPISGHRSVSWYQQTPGQGLQFLFEYFSETQRNKGNFPGRFSGRQFSNSRSEMNVSTLELGDSALYLCASSLAGGLDGNTIYFGEGSWLTVV.

Remarks on this clone: Other DNA sequences within the sample encode an identical CDR3. V and J are TRBV9 and TRBJ1-1; D not certain. V was shortened by 0 bases and J by 5 bases, with 8 bases between the two germline ends. Germline lookup yields CDR1 SGDLS and CDR2 YYNGEE. CDR3 length: 13 amino acids. CDR3 DNA sequence: TGTGCCAGCAGCGTAGGCGGCAGAACTGAAGCTTTCTTT. Its protein product is CASSVGGRTEAFF.

This chain links TRBV15 with TRBJ1-1, with a weak D call TRBD1 (5 bases). V was shortened by 4 bases and J by 10 bases, with 22 bases between the two germline ends. The CDR3 contains 15 residues. Germline CDR1 LNHNV, CDR2 YYDKDF (reference sequence). The DNA of the CDR3 is TGTGCCACCAGCATACGACAGAACCCCCGAGCTGGAGCTTTCTTT. This sequence encodes CATSIRQNPRAGAFF.